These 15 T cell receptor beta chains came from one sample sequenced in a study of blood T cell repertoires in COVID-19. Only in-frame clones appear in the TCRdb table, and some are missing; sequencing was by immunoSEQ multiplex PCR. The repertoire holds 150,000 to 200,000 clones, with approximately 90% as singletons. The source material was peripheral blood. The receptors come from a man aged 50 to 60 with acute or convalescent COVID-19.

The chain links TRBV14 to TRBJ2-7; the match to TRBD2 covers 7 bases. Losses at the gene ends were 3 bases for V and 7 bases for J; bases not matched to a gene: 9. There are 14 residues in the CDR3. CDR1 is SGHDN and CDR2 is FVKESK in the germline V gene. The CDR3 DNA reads TGTGCCAGCAGCCAGGCCCTACTGGGGGGGGAGCAGTACTTC. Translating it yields CASSQALLGGEQYF.

As DNA, the CDR3 is TGTGCCAGCAGTCCGAAGGGGAACTATGGCTACACCTTC. Translating it yields CASSPKGNYGYTF. The gene calls are TRBV12-3 or TRBV12-4 and TRBJ1-2; D is perhaps TRBD1 (5 bases). The V and J ends lost 5 bases and 2 bases respectively, with 9 bases between them. The CDR3 runs to 13 residues.

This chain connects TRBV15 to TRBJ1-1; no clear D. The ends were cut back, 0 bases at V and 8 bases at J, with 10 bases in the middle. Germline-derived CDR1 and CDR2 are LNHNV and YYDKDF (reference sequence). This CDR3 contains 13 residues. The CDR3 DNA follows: TGTGCCACCAGCAGAGACCTACCATGGGAAGCTTTCTTT. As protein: CATSRDLPWEAFF.

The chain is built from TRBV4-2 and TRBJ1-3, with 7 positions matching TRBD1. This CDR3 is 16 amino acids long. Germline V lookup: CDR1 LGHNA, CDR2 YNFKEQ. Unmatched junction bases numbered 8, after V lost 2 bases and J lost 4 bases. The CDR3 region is CASSQTSRGSGNTIYF. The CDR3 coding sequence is TGTGCCAGCAGCCAAACAAGCAGGGGGTCCGGAAACACCATATATTTT.

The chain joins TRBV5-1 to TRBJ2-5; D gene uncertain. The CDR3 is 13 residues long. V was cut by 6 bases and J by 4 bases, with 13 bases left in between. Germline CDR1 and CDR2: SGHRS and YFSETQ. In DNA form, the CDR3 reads TGCGCCAGCACTGAACCGGTCCTAGAGACCCAGTACTTC. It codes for CASTEPVLETQYF.

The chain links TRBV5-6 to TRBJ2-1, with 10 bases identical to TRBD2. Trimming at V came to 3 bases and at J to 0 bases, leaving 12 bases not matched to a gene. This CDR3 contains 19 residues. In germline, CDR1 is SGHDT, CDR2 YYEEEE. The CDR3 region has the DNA TGTGCCAGCAGCTCCCTTCGGACTAGCGGCATAAACTCCTACAATGAGCAGTTCTTC. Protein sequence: CASSSLRTSGINSYNEQFF.

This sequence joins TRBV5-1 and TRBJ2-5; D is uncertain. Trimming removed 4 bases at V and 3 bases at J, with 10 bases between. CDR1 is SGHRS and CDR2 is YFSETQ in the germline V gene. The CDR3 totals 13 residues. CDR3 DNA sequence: TGCGCCAGCAGCCGAGGCTGGGAAGAGACCCAGTACTTC. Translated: CASSRGWEETQYF.

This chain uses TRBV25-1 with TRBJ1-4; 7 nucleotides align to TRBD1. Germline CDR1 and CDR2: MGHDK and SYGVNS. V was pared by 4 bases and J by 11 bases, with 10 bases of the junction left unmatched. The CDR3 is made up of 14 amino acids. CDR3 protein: CASSGGQSVGKLFF. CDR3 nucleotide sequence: TGTGCCAGCAGTGGGGGACAGTCTGTTGGGAAACTGTTTTTT.

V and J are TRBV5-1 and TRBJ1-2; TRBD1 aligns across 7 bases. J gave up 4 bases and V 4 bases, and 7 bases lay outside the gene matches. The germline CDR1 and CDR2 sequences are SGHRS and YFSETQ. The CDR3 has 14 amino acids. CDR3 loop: CASSVSGTVYGYTF. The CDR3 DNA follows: TGCGCCAGCAGCGTCTCCGGGACAGTCTATGGCTACACCTTC. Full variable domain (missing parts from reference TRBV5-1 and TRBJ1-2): KAGVTQTPRYLIKTRGQQVTLSCSPISGHRSVSWYQQTPGQGLQFLFEYFSETQRNKGNFPGRFSGRQFSNSRSEMNVSTLELGDSALYLCASSVSGTVYGYTFGSGTRLTVV.

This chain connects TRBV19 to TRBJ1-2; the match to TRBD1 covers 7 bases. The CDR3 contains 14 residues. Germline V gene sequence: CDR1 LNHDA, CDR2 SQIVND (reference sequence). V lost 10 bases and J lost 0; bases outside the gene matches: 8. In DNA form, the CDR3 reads TGTGCCACCAAAGGGACAGCTTCTAACTATGGCTACACCTTC. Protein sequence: CATKGTASNYGYTF.

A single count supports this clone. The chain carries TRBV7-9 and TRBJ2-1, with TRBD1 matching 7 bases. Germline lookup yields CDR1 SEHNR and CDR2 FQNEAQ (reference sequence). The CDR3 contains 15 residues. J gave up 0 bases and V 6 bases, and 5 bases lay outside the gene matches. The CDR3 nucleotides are TGTGCCAGCAGGCCTCGGGACAGCTCCTACAATGAGCAGTTCTTC. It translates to CASRPRDSSYNEQFF.

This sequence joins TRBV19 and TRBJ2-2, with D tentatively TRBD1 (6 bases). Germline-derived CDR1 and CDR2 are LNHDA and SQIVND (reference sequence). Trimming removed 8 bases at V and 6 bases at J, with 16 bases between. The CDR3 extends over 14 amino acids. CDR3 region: CASSGTLIAGELFF. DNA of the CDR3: TGTGCCAGTTCCGGGACACTTATCGCCGGGGAGCTGTTTTTT.

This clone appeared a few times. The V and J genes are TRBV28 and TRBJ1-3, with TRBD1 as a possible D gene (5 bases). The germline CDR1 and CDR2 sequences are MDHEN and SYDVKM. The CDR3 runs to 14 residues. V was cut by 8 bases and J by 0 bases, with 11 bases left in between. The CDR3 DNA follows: TGTGCCAGCGGGAGGGGCCTCTCTGGAAACACCATATATTTT. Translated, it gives CASGRGLSGNTIYF.

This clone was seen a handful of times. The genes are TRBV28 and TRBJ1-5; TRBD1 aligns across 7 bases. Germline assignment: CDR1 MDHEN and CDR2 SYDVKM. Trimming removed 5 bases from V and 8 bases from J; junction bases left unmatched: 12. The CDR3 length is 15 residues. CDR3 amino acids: CASSLTATGWEPQHF. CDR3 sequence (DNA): TGTGCCAGCAGTCTTACGGCGACAGGGTGGGAGCCCCAGCATTTT.

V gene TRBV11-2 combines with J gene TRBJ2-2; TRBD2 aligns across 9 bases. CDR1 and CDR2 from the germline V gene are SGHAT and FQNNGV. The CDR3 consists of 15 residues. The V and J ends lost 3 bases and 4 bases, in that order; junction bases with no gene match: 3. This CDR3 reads CASSFRGGGTGELFF. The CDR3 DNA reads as TGTGCCAGCAGCTTCCGCGGGGGGGGCACCGGGGAGCTGTTTTTT.